This record covers a single T cell receptor beta chain. There are 13 residues in the CDR3. V lost 6 bases to trimming and J lost 0 bases, with 8 bases between them. Germline V gene sequence: CDR1 ENHRY, CDR2 SYGVKD. TCRdb recomputed calls from the 5' RACE reads with MiXCR, one row per CDR3 protein. The table lists tens of thousands of distinct CDR3 sequences, under 30% of them singletons. Sequences were obtained from naive CD4+ T cells sorted from a lymph node. This sample's subset: naive CD4+ T cells, CD4+CD45RA+CD25-. This receptor was taken from a female donor with breast cancer. The chain combines TRBV10-3 with TRBJ2-5; D perhaps matches TRBD1 (5 bases). In DNA form, the CDR3 reads TGTGCCATCAGACAGGCGTACCAAGAGACCCAGTACTTC. It encodes CAIRQAYQETQYF.